Presented here are 26 T cell receptor beta chains from one specimen sequenced in a study of blood T cell repertoires in COVID-19. TCRdb's table, derived via immunoSEQ multiplex PCR, lists solely in-frame clones and lacks some. The sample has some 240,000 clones, around 80% seen once. The sequenced sample consisted of peripheral blood. These receptors were taken from a woman aged 70-85 years with acute or convalescent COVID-19.

This clone was detected only a few times. The chain is built from TRBV19 and TRBJ1-3, with TRBD1 matching 8 bases. The trim removed 6 bases at V and 0 bases at J, leaving 19 bases unmatched. CDR3 length equals 20 residues. In germline, CDR1 is LNHDA, CDR2 SQIVND (reference sequence). CDR3 protein: CASSMTGAELHLSSGNTIYF. In DNA form, the CDR3 reads TGTGCCAGTAGCATGACAGGGGCGGAACTCCATCTGAGCTCTGGAAACACCATATATTTT.

The chain has TRBV27 and TRBJ2-2, with D possibly matching TRBD2 (6 bases). V was trimmed by 6 bases and J by 8 bases, leaving 16 bases between them. Germline CDR1 and CDR2: MNHEY and SMNVEV (reference sequence). This CDR3 has 14 residues. The CDR3 reads CASRPGLGAGELFF. The CDR3 coding sequence is TGTGCCAGCAGGCCGGGACTCGGGGCGGGGGAGCTGTTTTTT.

The rearrangement uses TRBV7-2 and TRBJ2-2; 7 nucleotides agree with TRBD1. CDR3 length: 14 residues. Germline CDR1 and CDR2: SGHTA and FQGNSA. Losses at the gene ends were 4 bases for V and 6 bases for J; bases not matched to a gene: 5. CDR3 sequence reads: CASSSYRGPGELFF. Written as DNA, the CDR3 is TGTGCCAGCAGCTCCTACAGGGGCCCCGGGGAGCTGTTTTTT.

As to this clone: The sample holds other DNA sequences that translate to the same CDR3. Here the CDR3 reads CASSIGGDTQYF. The CDR3 DNA reads as TGTGCCAGTAGTATCGGGGGAGATACGCAGTATTTT. This chain connects TRBV19 to TRBJ2-3; tentatively, D is TRBD2 (6 bases). Germline CDR1 and CDR2: LNHDA and SQIVND (reference sequence). The V end was cut by 3 bases, the J end by 5 bases, with 6 bases between. The CDR3 loop spans 12 amino acids.

This chain links TRBV24-1 with TRBJ2-1; possible D gene TRBD1, 6 bases. V shed 3 bases and J shed 4 bases, with 9 bases lying between them. The germline V gene has CDR1 KGHDR and CDR2 SFDVKD. This CDR3 has 14 residues. The CDR3 coding sequence is TGTGCCACCAGTGATGGGGGCAGATACAATGAGCAGTTCTTC. This sequence encodes CATSDGGRYNEQFF.

This clone was counted a single time. The rearrangement joins TRBV21-1 to TRBJ1-6; the tabulated D call, TRBD1, remains unverified against the DNA. TRBV21-1 constitutes a pseudogene. The CDR3 runs to 15 residues. The CDR3 loop is CASSKGDSYNSPLHF. DNA for the CDR3: TGTGCCAGCAGCAAGGGGGACAGCTATAATTCACCCCTCCACTTT.

V usage is TRBV9 and J usage is TRBJ2-7; 11 bases agree with TRBD2. V gave up 0 bases and J gave up 5 bases; unmatched junction bases: 4. CDR1 is SGDLS and CDR2 is YYNGEE in the germline V gene. The CDR3 extends over 15 amino acids. This chain's CDR3 is CASSVGSTSGDEQYF. Here the CDR3 DNA reads TGTGCCAGCAGCGTAGGGTCGACTAGCGGGGACGAGCAGTACTTC.

The gene calls are TRBV18 and TRBJ2-3; 9 bases are a match to TRBD1. CDR1 and CDR2 from the germline V gene are KGHSH and LQKENI. Germline trimming cut 5 bases from V and 0 bases from J; bases unmatched to any gene: 3. This CDR3 contains 15 residues. Here the CDR3 DNA reads TGTGCCAGCTCAAGACAGGGGGTTAGCACAGATACGCAGTATTTT. This sequence encodes CASSRQGVSTDTQYF.

The chain is built from TRBV15 and TRBJ2-2; 12 positions agree with TRBD2. The CDR3 has 17 amino acids. Trimming cost V 3 bases and J 7 bases; bases outside gene matches: 9. The V gene's germline CDR1 is LNHNV and CDR2 YYDKDF (reference sequence). The CDR3 sequence: CATSSPSGGAGGGELFF. The CDR3 coding sequence is TGTGCCACCAGCAGTCCTAGCGGGGGGGCTGGTGGCGGGGAGCTGTTTTTT.

The chain combines TRBV27 with TRBJ2-1; D might be TRBD1 (5 bases). The germline V gene encodes CDR1 MNHEY and CDR2 SMNVEV (reference sequence). Trimming left V 5 bases short and J 8 bases short, with 13 bases between. The CDR3 is made up of 13 amino acids. The CDR3 loop is CASSPAGWDEQFF. CDR3 DNA: TGTGCCAGCAGTCCCGCAGGGTGGGATGAGCAGTTCTTC.

This clone showed up just a few times. The chain couples TRBV19 to TRBJ1-4; D is perhaps TRBD1 (6 bases). This CDR3 region has 15 residues. V was shortened by 6 bases and J by 6 bases, with 17 bases between the two germline ends. Germline V CDR1 and CDR2: LNHDA, SQIVND (reference sequence). The CDR3 DNA reads TGTGCCAGTAGAAATACAGGGTTTTCCCATGAAAAACTGTTTTTT. This translates into CASRNTGFSHEKLFF.

The chain uses TRBV6-5 and TRBJ2-7; weak D call: TRBD2 (6 bases). Germline V gene sequence: CDR1 MNHEY, CDR2 SVGAGI. CDR3 size: 12 residues. V lost 8 bases and J 5 bases, leaving 13 bases between the germline ends. CDR3 amino acids: CASSEAGNEQYV. The CDR3 coding sequence is TGTGCCAGCTCAGAGGCGGGGAACGAGCAGTACGTC.

This clone was counted only a few times. The V gene is TRBV18, the J gene TRBJ1-6; unclear D gene. Germline CDR1 reads KGHSH; CDR2 reads LQKENI. The CDR3 spans 16 residues. Trimming took off 0 bases at V and 10 bases at J, with 16 bases between the two ends. CDR3 amino acids: CASSPPYSGFRSPLHF. CDR3 in DNA: TGTGCCAGCTCACCACCGTACAGTGGATTTAGGTCACCCCTCCACTTT.

This sequence joins TRBV19 and TRBJ2-7; tentatively, D is TRBD1 (5 bases). The V end lost 6 bases, the J end lost 0 bases, and 12 bases lay between the germline ends. Per germline, CDR1 LNHDA and CDR2 SQIVND (reference sequence). CDR3 size: 14 residues. The CDR3 spells CASSPDRYSYEQYV. The DNA for the CDR3 is TGTGCCAGTAGCCCTGACAGATACTCCTACGAGCAGTACGTC.

The chain carries TRBV6-6 and TRBJ1-4; the match to TRBD1 covers 9 bases. CDR3 length equals 12 residues. Germline V CDR1 and CDR2: MNHNY, SVGAGI (reference sequence). V was pared by 11 bases and J by 6 bases, with 4 bases of the junction left unmatched. The CDR3 reads CASDRGYEKLFF. CDR3 in DNA: TGTGCCTCGGACAGGGGCTATGAAAAACTGTTTTTT.

The V and J genes are TRBV9 and TRBJ1-4; TRBD1 might be the D (5 bases). Germline CDR1 and CDR2: SGDLS and YYNGEE. The V end lost 0 bases, the J end lost 5 bases, and 14 bases lay between the germline ends. The CDR3 has 16 amino acids. The CDR3 coding sequence is TGTGCCAGCAGCGTAGGCGCAGGGTCCCTAAATGAAAAACTGTTTTTT. Protein: CASSVGAGSLNEKLFF.

The chain links TRBV24-1 to TRBJ2-6, with a tentative D call TRBD2 (6 bases). Deletions cut 4 bases from V and 2 bases from J, with 20 bases between. Germline V gene lookup returns CDR1 KGHDR and CDR2 SFDVKD. This CDR3 contains 19 residues. The CDR3, as DNA: TGTGCCACCAGTGAGAGGAGTTATGGAGGGACCCCTGGGGCCAACGTCCTGACTTTC. Residues: CATSERSYGGTPGANVLTF.

The chain links TRBV5-1 to TRBJ2-3; 13 bases align to TRBD2. The trim removed 4 bases at V and 4 bases at J, leaving 6 bases unmatched. Germline V lookup: CDR1 SGHRS, CDR2 YFSETQ. The CDR3 runs 16 residues. CDR3 loop: CASSTGLAGASDTQYF. The CDR3 DNA reads TGCGCCAGCAGCACCGGACTAGCGGGGGCATCAGATACGCAGTATTTT.

The CDR3 reads CASSSAFGGRSEQYV. The CDR3 nucleotides are TGTGCCAGCTCCTCGGCTTTTGGGGGGAGAAGCGAGCAGTACGTC. The genes are TRBV18 and TRBJ2-7; a weak D match, TRBD2 (6 bases). The CDR3 runs to 15 residues. Between the trimmed V and J ends, which lost 6 bases and 6 bases, there was a span of 21 bases. Germline loops: CDR1 KGHSH, CDR2 LQKENI.

This chain links TRBV10-3 with TRBJ2-2; D remains unclear. CDR3 length: 14 amino acids. V dropped 3 bases and J dropped 0 bases, with 5 bases sitting between them. Germline V gene sequence: CDR1 ENHRY, CDR2 SYGVKD. The CDR3 DNA follows: TGTGCCATCAGTGATGACTCGAACACCGGGGAGCTGTTTTTT. Amino acid sequence: CAISDDSNTGELFF.

The V and J genes are TRBV7-6 and TRBJ2-1; TRBD1 is a possible D gene (6 bases). The V end lost 1 base, the J end lost 2 bases, and 9 bases lay between the germline ends. Looked up from germline, CDR1 is SGHVS and CDR2 is FNYEAQ. The length of the CDR3 is 15 residues. CDR3 protein: CASSLDRATYNEQFF. The CDR3 DNA is TGTGCCAGCAGCTTAGACAGGGCCACCTACAATGAGCAGTTCTTC.

The chain carries TRBV12-3 or TRBV12-4 and TRBJ2-1; 7 bases are shared with TRBD1. J was trimmed by 6 bases and V by 6 bases; bases with no gene match: 5. The CDR3 runs 13 residues. The CDR3, as DNA: TGTGCCAGCAGGGCCTCAGGGGGCAATGAGCAGTTCTTC. It yields the protein CASRASGGNEQFF.

This clone was counted once. The genes are TRBV20-1 and TRBJ2-7; D is possibly TRBD2 (6 bases). Trimming removed 3 bases from V and 6 bases from J, with 18 bases in between. CDR3 length equals 14 residues. Germline V lookup: CDR1 DFQATT, CDR2 SNEGSKA (reference sequence). The CDR3 DNA is TGCAGTGCTAGTACTTCGACTAGTAGGCGCGAGCAGTACTTC. Residues: CSASTSTSRREQYF.

This chain uses TRBV5-1 with TRBJ2-3; TRBD2 aligns across 11 bases. V dropped 0 bases and J dropped 1; count of bases not matched to a gene: 1. Germline V gives CDR1 SGHRS, CDR2 YFSETQ. This CDR3 has 16 residues. The CDR3 sequence is CASSLELAGGTDTQYF. The DNA for the CDR3 is TGCGCCAGCAGCTTGGAACTAGCGGGGGGCACAGATACGCAGTATTTT.

CDR3 nucleotide sequence: TGTGCCAGCAGCTTAGACCAGTCTTACAATGAGCAGTTCTTC. Translated, it gives CASSLDQSYNEQFF. The J gene is TRBJ2-1, the V gene TRBV11-2; D gene uncertain. The V gene lost 0 bases and the J gene lost 4 bases, with 7 bases spanning the gap. Per the germline V gene, CDR1 is SGHAT and CDR2 is FQNNGV. This CDR3 comprises 14 residues.

The CDR3 sequence: CASSLAETYNSPLHF. The CDR3 nucleotides read TGTGCCAGCAGCTTAGCCGAGACTTATAATTCACCCCTCCACTTT. This rearrangement joins TRBV7-2 to TRBJ1-6; no definite D call. The ends were cut back, 0 bases at V and 4 bases at J, with 7 bases in the middle. This CDR3 has 15 residues. Germline CDR1 is SGHTA and CDR2 is FQGNSA.